Sequencing of this T cell receptor (beta chain) was carried out in a study of identical twins. Study outcomes and limitations: Twin sharing of out-of-frame TCR alpha was underestimated by models in monozygotic pairs. Abundant beta clonotypes from cord blood bore fewer insertions; memory repertoires lacked this pattern.

From the 5' RACE reads, TCRdb called clonotypes with MiXCR, one entry per CDR3 protein. Among approximately 1.8 million distinct CDR3 sequences, around 29% were seen once, and the ten largest hold about 0.3%. Germline V gene lookup returns CDR1 ENHRY and CDR2 SYGVKD. The germline V and J ends were trimmed by 4 bases and 6 bases, with 10 bases remaining between them. This CDR3 is built from 13 residues. This clonotype has more than one count but fewer than ten. The antigen remains unidentified. Sequencing used cord blood. The chain couples TRBV10-3 to TRBJ1-5; weak D call: TRBD1 (6 bases). This receptor was obtained from a newborn girl in good health. CDR3 sequence: CAISATGSQPQHF. The CDR3 coding sequence is TGTGCCATCAGTGCGACAGGTAGTCAGCCCCAGCATTTT.